This TCR beta chain was identified in a study of metastatic and nonmetastatic thyroid tumors. No patient had received any treatment before thyroid surgery. The CDR3 contains 13 residues. Trimming at V came to 6 bases and at J to 1 base, leaving 2 bases not matched to a gene. Germline-derived CDR1 and CDR2 are SNHLY and FYNNEI. Via MiXCR, TCRdb re-called the PCR reads. The data show roughly 14,000 clones, less than 25% seen once. This rearrangement joins TRBV2 to TRBJ1-2, with 7 bases identical to TRBD1. This TCR was recovered from a female donor with papillary thyroid cancer or a benign thyroid nodule (not recorded which). Some clones in this sample may be carry-over from other donors' samples. Sequencing was carried out using blood. CDR3: CASSRQGNYGYTF. DNA for the CDR3: TGTGCCAGCAGCCGACAGGGTAACTATGGCTACACCTTC. The full variable domain, with the rest looked up from reference TRBV2 and TRBJ1-2, is EPEVTQTPSHQVTQMGQEVILRCVPISNHLYFYWYRQILGQKVEFLVSFYNNEISEKSEIFDDQFSVERPDGSNFTLKIRSTKLEDSAMYFCASSRQGNYGYTFGSGTRLTVV.